Sequencing of this TCR beta chain was carried out in a study of cytomegalovirus exposure and HLA in healthy donors. Study findings and constraints: What a later analysis reportedly showed was that an Asian-associated ancestry cluster had fewer N-insertions than the roughly 670-donor mean. Association with HLA alleles at 0.05 false discovery rate was found for 16,951 TCR beta sequences in a later analysis.

About this clone: No antigen is known for it.

The PCR employed 60 Vbeta primers together with 13 Jbeta primers. Sequenced by immunoSEQ multiplex PCR; TCRdb stores in-frame clones only, minus some. The sample carries about 200,000 clones, about 82% recorded once. The sequencing sample was made of PBMCs. This clonotype originated in a man between 25 and 39 years old in good health and CMV-seronegative.

This CDR3 reads CASSLLALWRDGYTF. As DNA, the CDR3 is TGTGCCAGCAGCTTACTAGCCCTTTGGCGTGATGGCTACACCTTC. This sequence joins TRBV7-9 and TRBJ1-2, with no clear D. Germline V gene data show CDR1 as SEHNR and CDR2 as FQNEAQ (reference sequence). There are 15 residues in the CDR3. V was clipped by 2 bases and J by 6 bases, with 16 bases between them.